This T cell receptor beta chain emerged from a study of cytomegalovirus exposure and HLA in healthy donors. At the level of the study: Earlier findings included some 100 million unique TCR beta sequences obtained from 170 million or so T cells. Study outcomes and limitations: Earlier analysis yielded a pattern in which most TCR beta V segments were productive about 87% or about 30% of the time. A few chains tied to CMV proved CMV antigen-specific in vitro.

V lost 1 base and J 0 bases, leaving 18 bases between the germline ends. This CDR3 is 18 amino acids long. CDR1 is MGHRA, CDR2 YSYEKL, per germline. The PCR contained 60 Vbeta and 13 Jbeta primers. The protocol was immunoSEQ multiplex PCR, while the TCRdb copy is restricted to in-frame clones and leaves out a portion. The table records over 130,000 clones, about four fifths of them present only once. This clone was picked up one time. Antigen unknown. The TCR was taken from a human donor in good health. The sequencing input was PBMCs. The chain links TRBV4-1 to TRBJ1-1; possible D gene TRBD1, 5 bases. CDR3 protein: CASSQVYRQGRLNTEAFF. The CDR3 nucleotides are TGCGCCAGCAGCCAAGTTTATAGGCAGGGCCGCCTGAACACTGAAGCTTTCTTT.